The clone carrying this TCR beta chain has a count of ten or more. The data were taken from a study of T-cell memory formation after mild COVID-19. V shed 4 bases and J 11 bases; nucleotides not matched to a gene: 7. The germline V gene encodes CDR1 SQVTM and CDR2 ANQGSEA. This CDR3 has 11 amino acids. Each CDR3 protein is one row after TCRdb ran MiXCR on the 5' RACE reads. This sample has roughly 350,000 distinct CDR3 sequences, with about 21% found just once. Sequences were obtained from PBMCs or a T cell subset sorted from them (not recorded which). The TCR sequence derives from an adult woman who had mild COVID-19 (a few samples of this study predate the infection). Cell type and time point are not known. The chain combines TRBV29-1 with TRBJ1-1; 7 bases align to TRBD1. CDR3 sequence (DNA): TGCAGCGTTGTTAGGGGGCAGTGGGCTTTCTTT. As protein: CSVVRGQWAFF. The full variable domain, with the rest looked up from reference TRBV29-1 and TRBJ1-1, is SAVISQKPSRDICQRGTSLTIQCQVDSQVTMMFWYRQQPGQSLTLIATANQGSEATYESGFVIDKFPISRPNLTFSTLTVSNMSPEDSSIYLCSVVRGQWAFFGQGTRLTVV.